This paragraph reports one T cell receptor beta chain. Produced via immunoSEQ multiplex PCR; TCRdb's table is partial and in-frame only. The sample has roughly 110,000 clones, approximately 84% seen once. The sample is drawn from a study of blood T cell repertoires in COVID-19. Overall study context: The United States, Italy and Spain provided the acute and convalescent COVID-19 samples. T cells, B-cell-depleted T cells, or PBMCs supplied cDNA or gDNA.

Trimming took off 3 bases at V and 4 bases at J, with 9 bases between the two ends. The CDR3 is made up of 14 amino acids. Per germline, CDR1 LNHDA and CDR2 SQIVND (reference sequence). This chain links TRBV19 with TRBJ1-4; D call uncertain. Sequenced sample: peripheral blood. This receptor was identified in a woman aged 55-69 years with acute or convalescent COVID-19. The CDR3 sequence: CASSIQAYNEKLFF. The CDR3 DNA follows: TGTGCCAGTAGTATCCAGGCTTATAATGAAAAACTGTTTTTT.